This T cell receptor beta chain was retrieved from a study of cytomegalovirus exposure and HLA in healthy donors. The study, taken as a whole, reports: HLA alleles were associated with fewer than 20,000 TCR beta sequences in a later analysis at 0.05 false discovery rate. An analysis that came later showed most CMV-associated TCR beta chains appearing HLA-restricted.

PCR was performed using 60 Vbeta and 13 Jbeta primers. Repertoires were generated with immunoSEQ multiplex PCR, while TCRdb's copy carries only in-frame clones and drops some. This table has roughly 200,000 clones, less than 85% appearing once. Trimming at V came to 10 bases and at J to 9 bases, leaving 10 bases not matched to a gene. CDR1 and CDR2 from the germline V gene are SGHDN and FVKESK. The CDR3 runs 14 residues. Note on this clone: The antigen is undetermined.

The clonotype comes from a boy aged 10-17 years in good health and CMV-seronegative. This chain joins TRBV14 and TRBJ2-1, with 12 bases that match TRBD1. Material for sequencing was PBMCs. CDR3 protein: CATAGTGGRVEQFF. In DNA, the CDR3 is TGTGCCACCGCGGGGACAGGGGGCAGAGTTGAGCAGTTCTTC.